These T cell receptor beta chains were read from a single sample in a study of blood T cell repertoires in COVID-19. The method was immunoSEQ multiplex PCR; TCRdb's version includes in-frame clones alone and lacks a portion of them. The sample holds roughly 180,000 clones; about nine tenths are singletons and the top ten take around 2.4%. Sequences were obtained from PBMCs or T cells enriched from blood (not recorded which). Receptors originate from a woman aged 30 to 39 who had recovered from COVID-19. The CDR3 runs from the conserved cysteine through the conserved F or W.

v_call	j_call	cdr3_aa
TRBV28	TRBJ1-2	CASSPGTEYGYTF
TRBV7-8	TRBJ2-5	CASSSSVFETQYF
TRBV30	TRBJ2-7	CAWSVPPRLAVIYEQYF
TRBV7-2	TRBJ1-1	CASSLDGGKNTEAFF
TRBV7-9	TRBJ1-2	CASSLMGGPNYGYTF
TRBV6-5	TRBJ2-7	CASSYSRAGGTYEQYF
TRBV5-4	TRBJ1-1	CASSSGGDREEGEAFF
TRBV5-4	TRBJ2-5	CASSFSTQETQYF
TRBV25-1	TRBJ2-1	CASSRRGAYNEQFF
TRBV6-5	TRBJ1-2	CASSRGQGNYGYTF
TRBV11-3	TRBJ1-2	CASSPGSQWGYTF